This TCR beta chain was recovered during a study of blood T cells in healthy people across ages. Study-level results: Fewer expanded clones and more diversity marked long-lived versus aged donors.

As to this clonotype: Its target is unknown.

A second about 6 to 12 cycle PCR used barcoded and J-beta primers. MiXCR, run by TCRdb on the 5' RACE reads, gives a single entry per CDR3 protein. The repertoire includes 700,000 to 850,000 distinct CDR3 sequences, about 55% of them detected once, and 40% to 50% sits in the top ten. The length of the CDR3 is 14 residues. Trimming stripped 7 bases from V and 0 bases from J, with 11 bases between. The germline V gene encodes CDR1 SNHLY and CDR2 FYNNEI. The V call is TRBV2, the J call TRBJ2-3; the D call may be TRBD1 or TRBD2 (6 bases each). The clonotype was recovered from a man at least 80 years old in good health. The sample consisted of blood. CDR3 bases: TGTGCCAGCAATCGGGGGCTAAGCACAGATACGCAGTATTTT. It encodes CASNRGLSTDTQYF.